The 13 T cell receptor beta chains in this list originate from one sample, sequenced in a study of cytomegalovirus exposure and HLA in healthy donors. The PCR ran on 60 Vbeta and 13 Jbeta primers. Here immunoSEQ multiplex PCR was the method, and the copy in TCRdb shows in-frame clones only, minus some. The sample includes tens of thousands of clones, around 74% of them seen just once. The sequenced sample consisted of PBMCs. The receptors derive from a male donor in good health and CMV-seropositive.

The chain links TRBV2 to TRBJ1-2, with D perhaps matching TRBD1 (5 bases). The germline V gene encodes CDR1 SNHLY and CDR2 FYNNEI. CDR3 size: 14 residues. V was trimmed by 7 bases and J by 2 bases, leaving 14 bases between them. CDR3 in DNA: TGTGCCAGCATTCGGGGAGGGACCAACTATGGCTACACCTTC. Its translation is CASIRGGTNYGYTF.

V gene TRBV2 combines with J gene TRBJ2-3; D may be TRBD2 (5 bases). V dropped 6 bases and J dropped 4 bases, with 11 bases sitting between them. Germline V gives CDR1 SNHLY, CDR2 FYNNEI. This CDR3 has 13 amino acids. DNA for the CDR3: TGTGCCAGCAGGCAGCCCGGGGCAGATACGCAGTATTTT. This sequence encodes CASRQPGADTQYF.

The J gene is TRBJ1-5, the V gene TRBV5-1, with D uncertain. Germline V gene data show CDR1 as SGHRS and CDR2 as YFSETQ. The CDR3 length is 13 residues. V lost 7 bases to trimming and J lost 5 bases, with 13 bases between them. The CDR3 DNA is TGCGCCAGCTCGGACTCCCCCCATCAGCCCCAGCATTTT. It codes for CASSDSPHQPQHF.

This rearrangement joins TRBV7-7 to TRBJ2-1, with 9 nucleotides matching TRBD2. CDR1 is SSHAT, CDR2 FNYEAQ, per germline (reference sequence). After removal of 5 bases from V and 10 bases from J, the junction contained 12 bases not matched to a gene. The CDR3 totals 15 residues. The CDR3 is CASSATSGLVGEQFF. CDR3 DNA: TGTGCCAGCAGCGCCACTAGCGGGTTGGTGGGGGAGCAGTTCTTC.

V gene TRBV4-1 combines with J gene TRBJ2-2, with 7 nucleotides matching TRBD2. Germline V gene lookup returns CDR1 MGHRA and CDR2 YSYEKL. Germline trimming cut 0 bases from V and 4 bases from J; bases unmatched to any gene: 8. The CDR3 runs to 17 residues. DNA of the CDR3: TGCGCCAGCAGCCAAGATGTTCGGGGGGTGGGCACCGGGGAGCTGTTTTTT. It yields the protein CASSQDVRGVGTGELFF.

V is TRBV6-5 and J is TRBJ1-1, with D unclear. CDR3 length: 14 residues. Trimming left V 0 bases short and J 10 bases short, with 15 bases between. Germline V CDR1 and CDR2: MNHEY, SVGAGI. The CDR3 DNA is TGTGCCAGCAGTTACTCCTCCGGCAGGTCATTAGCTTTCTTT. Translated, it gives CASSYSSGRSLAFF.

J is TRBJ2-1 and V is TRBV4-1; a possible D gene is TRBD2 (5 bases). With 3 bases removed from V and 0 bases from J, the gap between germline ends came to 9 bases. CDR3 length equals 15 residues. CDR1 and CDR2 (germline): MGHRA, YSYEKL. CDR3 DNA sequence: TGCGCCAGCAGCCACCCGGGGAGCTCCTACAATGAGCAGTTCTTC. The encoded protein is CASSHPGSSYNEQFF.

V is TRBV30 and J is TRBJ2-3; TRBD2 matches at 7 bases. The CDR3 loop spans 12 amino acids. CDR1 is GTSNPN and CDR2 is SVGIG in the germline V gene (reference sequence). The V and J ends lost 5 bases and 1 base, in that order; junction bases with no gene match: 0. The CDR3 DNA follows: TGTGCCTGGCGGGGGGGCACAGATACGCAGTATTTT. Translated: CAWRGGTDTQYF.

The rearrangement links TRBV7-2 to TRBJ1-1, with a tentative D call TRBD1 (5 bases). V lost 8 bases, J lost 7 bases, and 11 bases lay in between. The CDR3 spans 11 residues. Germline V gives CDR1 SGHTA, CDR2 FQGNSA. Here the CDR3 reads CASGARSEAFF. CDR3 sequence (DNA): TGTGCCAGCGGGGCCAGAAGTGAAGCTTTCTTT.

For this clone: A junction boundary mismatches the germline segment, possibly from a read error. J is TRBJ2-1 and V is TRBV25-1; D might be TRBD2 (5 bases). The CDR3 covers 13 residues. The germline V gene has CDR1 MGHDK and CDR2 SYGVNS. This CDR3 reads CASSEWETGERFF. The CDR3 DNA follows: TGTGCCAGCAGTGAATGGGAGACCGGAGAGCGGTTCTTC.

The rearrangement joins TRBV5-5 to TRBJ2-5; a possible D gene is TRBD2 (7 bases). Germline V gives CDR1 SGHKS, CDR2 YYEKEE (reference sequence). Trimming stripped 4 bases from V and 5 bases from J, with 18 bases between. This CDR3 is 15 amino acids long. The CDR3 DNA sequence: TGTGCCAGCAGCCTAGTAAGGGGGGGTGTCGAGACCCAGTACTTC. Encoded protein: CASSLVRGGVETQYF.

The chain combines TRBV9 with TRBJ1-2; D is uncertain. The germline V gene encodes CDR1 SGDLS and CDR2 YYNGEE. The ends were cut back, 4 bases at V and 4 bases at J, with 14 bases in the middle. The CDR3 has 14 residues. Here the CDR3 reads CASSPGGQVYGYTF. The DNA of the CDR3 is TGTGCCAGCAGCCCAGGCGGGCAGGTCTATGGCTACACCTTC.

The chain is built from TRBV6-5 and TRBJ2-5; D remains unclear. The CDR3 contains 14 residues. With 0 bases removed from V and 5 bases from J, the gap between germline ends came to 10 bases. Germline assignment: CDR1 MNHEY and CDR2 SVGAGI. The CDR3 DNA reads TGTGCCAGCAGTTACTCGGCCGGGTCGGAGACCCAGTACTTC. This translates into CASSYSAGSETQYF.